The 24 T cell receptor beta chains below come from one sample, sequenced in a study of T cell repertoires in cytomegalovirus infection. These TCRs are of unknown antigen specificity. MiXCR, run by TCRdb on the reads, gives a single entry per CDR3 protein. The sample has fewer than 1,000,000 distinct CDR3 sequences; around 32% are singletons. The sequencing here drew on cultured CD8+ T cells from PBMCs, taken from culture after CMV antigen stimulation. Receptors were obtained from a human donor in good health (CMV status not recorded). Some clones in this sample may be carry-over from other donors' samples.

There are a few counts of this clonotype. The gene calls are TRBV20-1 and TRBJ1-2, with D uncertain. Trimming cost V 6 bases and J 8 bases, with 10 bases left between them. CDR3 length equals 10 residues. Germline loops: CDR1 DFQATT, CDR2 SNEGSKA (reference sequence). In nucleotides, the CDR3 is TGCAGTGCCTTCGTGAGGGGCTACACCTTC. It encodes CSAFVRGYTF.

The chain couples TRBV2 to TRBJ2-7; no clear D gene. Germline CDR1 reads SNHLY; CDR2 reads FYNNEI. V was shortened by 7 bases and J by 7 bases, with 11 bases between the two germline ends. The CDR3 has 11 residues. The CDR3 nucleotides read TGTGCCAGCACCATCCAGACTGAGCAGTACGTC. Its translation: CASTIQTEQYV.

A few counts support this clonotype. Sequence at one end of the junction differs from germline and may be a read error. The V call is TRBV4-1, the J call TRBJ1-1; possibly TRBD1 for D (6 bases). The germline V gene encodes CDR1 MGHRA and CDR2 YSYEKL. The CDR3 consists of 15 residues. CDR3 nucleotide sequence: TGTGCCAGCAGCCAACCCAGGGGTGAGAACACTGAAGCTTTCTTT. Amino acid sequence: CASSQPRGENTEAFF.

The chain joins TRBV11-3 to TRBJ1-4; tentative D call: TRBD1 (6 bases). This CDR3 has 16 residues. Per the germline V gene, CDR1 is SGHNT and CDR2 is YENEEA. V was pared by 7 bases and J by 5 bases, with 20 bases between. Here the CDR3 reads CASNLRRDTWNEKLFF. CDR3 sequence (DNA): TGTGCCAGCAACCTCCGCCGGGACACTTGGAATGAAAAACTGTTTTTT. The entire variable domain, with the rest obtained from reference TRBV11-3 and TRBJ1-4, is as follows: EAGVVQSPRYKIIEKKQPVAFWCNPISGHNTLYWYLQNLGQGPELLIRYENEEAVDDSQLPKDRFSAERLKGVDSTLKIQPAELGDSAVYLCASNLRRDTWNEKLFFGSGTQLSVL.

This clonotype was counted ten times or more. The chain employs TRBV7-9 and TRBJ2-2; D is perhaps TRBD2 (6 bases). V lost 2 bases and J 1 base, leaving 17 bases between the germline ends. CDR3 length equals 18 residues. Germline V gives CDR1 SEHNR, CDR2 FQNEAQ (reference sequence). CDR3 bases: TGTGCCAGCAGCTTAACGAGACTAGGAGGGAAGAACACCGGGGAGCTGTTTTTT. It encodes CASSLTRLGGKNTGELFF.

This clonotype has only one observation. An end of the junction does not agree with germline; a read error may underlie this. The rearrangement uses TRBV27 and TRBJ1-5; D gene uncertain. The CDR3 sequence is 13 residues long. The germline gives CDR1 MNHEY, CDR2 SMNVEV (reference sequence). The CDR3 bases are TGTGCCAGCAGTTTGGTGGGAGGCCAGCCCCAGCGTTTT. Its protein product is CASSLVGGQPQRF.

This clonotype appeared many times. The gene calls are TRBV7-2 and TRBJ2-7; D is undetermined. Trimming took off 2 bases at V and 7 bases at J, with 12 bases between the two ends. The CDR3 extends over 13 amino acids. The germline gives CDR1 SGHTA, CDR2 FQGNSA. The DNA of the CDR3 is TGTGCCAGCAGCTTATCGAACCAGTTGGAGCAGTACTTC. It encodes CASSLSNQLEQYF.

The V call is TRBV2, the J call TRBJ1-2; 7 nucleotides agree with TRBD1. The germline CDR1 and CDR2 sequences are SNHLY and FYNNEI. The junction had 7 bases not matched to a gene; V was cut back by 7 bases and J by 8 bases. The CDR3 runs to 12 residues. CDR3 sequence: CASKTGARGYTF. CDR3 nucleotides: TGTGCCAGCAAAACAGGGGCTCGGGGCTACACCTTC.

A few counts support this clonotype. Here the CDR3 DNA reads TGCGCCAGCACAGGGGGCGCCCCCGGGGAGCTGTTTTTT. Translation gives CASTGGAPGELFF. The chain employs TRBV5-1 and TRBJ2-2; 8 positions agree with TRBD1. The CDR3 length is 13 residues. The V gene's germline CDR1 is SGHRS and CDR2 YFSETQ. The V gene end was trimmed by 6 bases and the J gene end by 6 bases; junction bases not matched to a gene: 4.

The rearrangement links TRBV6-1 to TRBJ2-1, with TRBD1 matching over 7 bases. CDR3 length: 13 amino acids. Germline V gene sequence: CDR1 MNHNS, CDR2 SASEGT. The junction had 2 bases not matched to a gene; V was cut back by 3 bases and J by 6 bases. CDR3 in amino acids: CASSDRTGNEQFF. CDR3 bases: TGTGCCAGCAGTGACAGGACAGGCAATGAGCAGTTCTTC.

The V and J genes are TRBV6-6 and TRBJ1-1; maybe TRBD1 (5 bases). CDR1 is MNHNY and CDR2 is SVGAGI in the germline V gene (reference sequence). Trimming removed 7 bases from V and 3 bases from J, with 15 bases in between. The CDR3 length is 14 residues. The CDR3 protein is CASIFPGRDTEAFF. CDR3 bases: TGTGCCAGCATTTTTCCAGGGAGGGACACTGAAGCTTTCTTT.

This chain uses TRBV20-1 with TRBJ2-1, with TRBD1 matching over 10 bases. This CDR3 has 15 residues. Germline lookup yields CDR1 DFQATT and CDR2 SNEGSKA (reference sequence). With 0 bases clipped from V and 5 bases from J, the junction kept 4 bases outside the gene matches. The chain's CDR3 is CSARDRDRGHNEQFF. CDR3 bases: TGCAGTGCTAGAGATCGGGACAGGGGCCACAATGAGCAGTTCTTC.

This clonotype has more than one count but fewer than ten. The chain couples TRBV6-2 or TRBV6-3 to TRBJ2-1; D remains unclear. CDR1 is MNHEY, CDR2 SVGEGT, per germline. This CDR3 has 16 residues. V shed 3 bases and J shed 7 bases, with 19 bases lying between them. The CDR3 nucleotides are TGTGCCAGCAGTTATGCCCGACTCAAAGTGAGGAATGAGCAGTTCTTC. Amino acids: CASSYARLKVRNEQFF.

This clonotype has ten or more counts. V gene TRBV7-8 combines with J gene TRBJ1-2, with D possibly matching TRBD1 (5 bases). Germline V CDR1 and CDR2: SGHVS, FQNEAQ. With 4 bases removed from V and 7 bases from J, the gap between germline ends came to 16 bases. This CDR3 is 14 amino acids long. The CDR3 region has the DNA TGTGCCAGCAGCTCTGGGACCTCAGGACGTGGCTACACCTTC. Translated, it gives CASSSGTSGRGYTF.

This clonotype turned up a few times. V usage is TRBV6-1 and J usage is TRBJ2-5, with TRBD1 matching over 7 bases. V shed 0 bases and J 4 bases; nucleotides not matched to a gene: 11. Germline loops: CDR1 MNHNS, CDR2 SASEGT. This CDR3 spans 17 amino acids. CDR3 sequence: CASSEALRQGSSETQYF. The CDR3 nucleotides are TGTGCCAGCAGTGAAGCGCTTCGACAGGGTTCTTCAGAGACCCAGTACTTC.

This clonotype was picked up a small number of times. J is TRBJ1-2 and V is TRBV29-1; TRBD1 matches at 8 bases. V lost 6 bases to trimming and J lost 8 bases; unmatched junction nucleotides: 11. This CDR3 comprises 13 residues. Germline-derived CDR1 and CDR2 are SQVTM and ANQGSEA. CDR3: CSVSPPGGEGYTF. The CDR3 nucleotides read TGCAGCGTATCCCCCCCAGGGGGCGAAGGCTACACCTTC.

This clonotype appeared a few times. The V call is TRBV2, the J call TRBJ1-4; tentative D call: TRBD1 (5 bases). CDR3 length: 13 residues. Trimming left V 6 bases short and J 13 bases short, with 18 bases between. The germline CDR1 and CDR2 sequences are SNHLY and FYNNEI. The chain's CDR3 is CASSDIDSKGLFF. DNA of the CDR3: TGTGCCAGCAGCGATATAGACAGTAAAGGACTGTTTTTT.

The V call is TRBV12-3 or TRBV12-4, the J call TRBJ2-2; TRBD1 matches 8 bases. The CDR3 has 15 residues. The J segment lost 6 bases and the V segment lost 1 base, leaving 4 bases of the junction unmatched. This chain's CDR3 is CASSLEDRAPGELFF. CDR3 sequence (DNA): TGTGCCAGCAGTTTAGAGGACAGGGCACCCGGGGAGCTGTTTTTT.

A remark on this clonotype: Mismatch with germline at one junction end may stem from a read error. This rearrangement joins TRBV5-3 to TRBJ1-5, with D possibly being TRBD1 (5 bases). TRBV5-3 is labeled an ORF, and its function is uncertain. This CDR3 is built from 16 residues. The CDR3 DNA follows: TGTGCCAGCAGCTTCGATTGGACATATAGCAATCAGCCCCAGCATTTT. It translates to CASSFDWTYSNQPQHF.

V usage is TRBV10-2 and J usage is TRBJ1-2; D remains ambiguous. This CDR3 has 16 residues. V lost 0 bases, J lost 6 bases, and 17 bases lay in between. CDR1 is WSHSY and CDR2 is SAAADI in the germline V gene. CDR3 sequence reads: CASSESYRLTVDGYTF. The CDR3 DNA reads TGCGCCAGCAGTGAGTCTTATAGACTGACCGTGGATGGCTACACCTTC.

This clonotype appeared a few times. The chain recombines TRBV27 with TRBJ2-2; tentatively, D is TRBD1 (6 bases). The V end lost 3 bases, the J end lost 6 bases, and 26 bases lay between the germline ends. Germline CDR1 and CDR2: MNHEY and SMNVEV (reference sequence). CDR3 length: 19 amino acids. The CDR3: CASSLKRNAGTIRPGELFF. Here the CDR3 DNA reads TGTGCCAGCAGTTTGAAGCGCAACGCCGGGACAATAAGGCCCGGGGAGCTGTTTTTT.

The V call is TRBV7-2, the J call TRBJ2-3; D is possibly TRBD2 (6 bases). Trimming removed 4 bases at V and 4 bases at J, with 24 bases between. The CDR3 is 18 residues long. Per germline, CDR1 SGHTA and CDR2 FQGNSA. The CDR3 nucleotides read TGTGCCAGCAGCTCACCGCCAGTTGTGGTGCGGGGCGCAGATACGCAGTATTTT. Amino acids: CASSSPPVVVRGADTQYF.

The V and J genes are TRBV7-3 and TRBJ2-1; TRBD2 agrees at 8 bases. Germline V gene lookup returns CDR1 SGHTA and CDR2 FQGTGA. The CDR3 sequence is 12 residues long. With 8 bases clipped from V and 10 bases from J, the junction kept 7 bases outside the gene matches. The CDR3 nucleotides read TGTGCCAGCGGGCGGGGGGACGACGAGCAGTTCTTC. This codes for CASGRGDDEQFF.

This clonotype was counted between two and nine times. The chain combines TRBV6-6 with TRBJ2-7, with D unclear. This CDR3 has 16 amino acids. Germline V gives CDR1 MNHNY, CDR2 SVGAGI (reference sequence). Between the trimmed V and J ends, which lost 1 base and 3 bases, there was a span of 16 bases. The DNA of the CDR3 is TGTGCCAGCAGTTACTTTAACCCGGCACTAAGCTACGAGCAGTACTTC. Its translation: CASSYFNPALSYEQYF.